A single sample is the source of the 20 T cell receptor beta chains below, sequenced in a study of blood T cell repertoires in COVID-19. Profiling relied on immunoSEQ multiplex PCR, and the TCRdb table lists in-frame clones only, not all of them. The table lists approximately 390,000 clones, about 86% of them singletons. The sample was PBMCs or T cells enriched from blood (not recorded which). The receptors stem from a woman between 45 and 65 years old who had recovered from COVID-19.

This clone came up a few times. The chain couples TRBV2 to TRBJ1-2; TRBD1 is a possible D gene (5 bases). The CDR3 runs 11 residues. Germline CDR1 SNHLY, CDR2 FYNNEI. CDR3 sequence (DNA): TGTGGAACGACGGGGGGGTATGGCTACACCTTC. It specifies CGTTGGYGYTF.

The CDR3 DNA reads TGCGCCAGCAGTCAAGTGGGGGCTCAGCCCCAGCATTTT. Its protein product is CASSQVGAQPQHF. The V and J genes are TRBV23-1 and TRBJ1-5; possible D gene TRBD1, 6 bases. TRBV23-1 is identified as an open reading frame with a role that is uncertain. CDR3 length: 13 residues. V was pared by 2 bases and J by 6 bases, with 8 bases between.

The rearrangement links TRBV5-1 to TRBJ2-3, with D perhaps matching TRBD1 (6 bases). Deletions cut 4 bases from V and 5 bases from J, with 20 bases between. Germline CDR1 reads SGHRS; CDR2 reads YFSETQ. The CDR3 runs 16 residues. In nucleotides, the CDR3 is TGCGCCAGCAGCATGGTGGGGGCTTCAGAGTTAGATACGCAGTATTTT. Translated: CASSMVGASELDTQYF.

The chain has TRBV27 and TRBJ1-4; perhaps TRBD1 as D (6 bases). The CDR3 length is 14 residues. V was cut by 6 bases and J by 8 bases, with 16 bases left in between. Germline CDR1 MNHEY, CDR2 SMNVEV (reference sequence). The CDR3 here is CASRGQGTGEKLFF. The CDR3 nucleotides are TGTGCCAGCAGAGGCCAGGGGACGGGGGAAAAACTGTTTTTT.

The chain combines TRBV24-1 with TRBJ1-2, with TRBD1 as a possible D gene (6 bases). Looked up from germline, CDR1 is KGHDR and CDR2 is SFDVKD. Trimming removed 9 bases from V and 6 bases from J, with 16 bases in between. The CDR3 is 13 residues long. This chain's CDR3 is CATSDWTENGYTF. The CDR3 coding sequence is TGTGCCACCTCGGACTGGACAGAAAATGGCTACACCTTC.

J is TRBJ2-5 and V is TRBV24-1, with 9 bases lining up with TRBD2. Germline CDR1 KGHDR, CDR2 SFDVKD. V dropped 1 base and J dropped 3; count of bases not matched to a gene: 5. This CDR3 has 16 amino acids. CDR3 region: CATSDFTAGGEETQYF. The CDR3 nucleotides read TGTGCCACCAGTGATTTTACGGCGGGGGGGGAAGAGACCCAGTACTTC.

The V and J genes are TRBV6-1 and TRBJ1-6; D remains ambiguous. Trimming stripped 0 bases from V and 14 bases from J, with 14 bases between. This CDR3 contains 14 residues. Germline CDR1 MNHNS, CDR2 SASEGT. In DNA form, the CDR3 reads TGTGCCAGCAGTGAAGCGCCCAACCACCGGGCCCTCCACTTT. Protein product: CASSEAPNHRALHF.

V usage is TRBV27 and J usage is TRBJ2-7; 7 bases match TRBD1. The germline gives CDR1 MNHEY, CDR2 SMNVEV (reference sequence). This CDR3 region has 13 residues. The V and J ends lost 6 bases and 5 bases, in that order; junction bases with no gene match: 7. This CDR3 reads CASSRQGTHEQYF. In DNA, the CDR3 is TGTGCCAGCAGCAGACAGGGTACCCACGAGCAGTACTTC.

This sequence joins TRBV21-1 and TRBJ1-5; TRBD1 is the table's D call, not checked against the DNA. TRBV21-1 has pseudogene status. The CDR3 contains 16 residues. The CDR3 loop reads CASSKRGQGANQPQHF. The CDR3 nucleotides are TGTGCCAGCAGCAAGAGGGGACAGGGGGCCAATCAGCCCCAGCATTTT.

V is TRBV7-9 and J is TRBJ2-7; D perhaps matches TRBD2 (7 bases). This CDR3 spans 12 amino acids. The germline gives CDR1 SEHNR, CDR2 FQNEAQ (reference sequence). Trimming removed 5 bases at V and 5 bases at J, with 10 bases between. CDR3: CASSPGGNEQYF. CDR3 coding DNA: TGTGCCAGCAGCCCGGGGGGCAACGAGCAGTACTTC.

The chain joins TRBV29-1 to TRBJ2-3; TRBD2 agrees at 8 bases. The CDR3 length is 14 residues. Germline V lookup: CDR1 SQVTM, CDR2 ANQGSEA. V lost 5 bases to trimming and J lost 5 bases; unmatched junction nucleotides: 9. CDR3 amino acids: CSVSGRGSRDTQYF. The CDR3 region has the DNA TGCAGCGTTAGCGGGAGAGGCTCCAGAGATACGCAGTATTTT.

The chain is built from TRBV19 and TRBJ1-6, with D possibly matching TRBD1 (5 bases). The germline V gene encodes CDR1 LNHDA and CDR2 SQIVND (reference sequence). V lost 3 bases and J lost 10, with 16 bases in between. This CDR3 has 15 residues. CDR3 protein: CASSMFSQGGSPLHF. The DNA for the CDR3 is TGTGCCAGTAGTATGTTTTCGCAGGGTGGATCACCCCTCCACTTT.

The chain employs TRBV10-3 and TRBJ1-1; TRBD1 matches at 9 bases. This CDR3 contains 18 residues. With 0 bases clipped from V and 4 bases from J, the junction kept 12 bases outside the gene matches. Germline values: CDR1 ENHRY, CDR2 SYGVKD. In DNA, the CDR3 is TGTGCCATCAGTGAGTCGCTGGTGGACAGGGGATCAGGCACTGAAGCTTTCTTT. Its translation: CAISESLVDRGSGTEAFF.

The chain joins TRBV19 to TRBJ2-3; tentatively, D is TRBD2 (7 bases). CDR3 length: 15 amino acids. Trimming removed 10 bases at V and 4 bases at J, with 21 bases between. CDR1 and CDR2 from the germline V gene are LNHDA and SQIVND (reference sequence). The CDR3 spells CATTSPRGAADTQYF. The CDR3 DNA reads TGTGCCACCACCTCCCCCCGGGGGGCCGCAGATACGCAGTATTTT.

The chain uses TRBV7-9 and TRBJ1-2; D unresolved. V was cut by 2 bases and J by 7 bases, with 8 bases left in between. Germline V gene data show CDR1 as SEHNR and CDR2 as FQNEAQ (reference sequence). The CDR3 extends over 12 amino acids. The CDR3 DNA reads TGTGCCAGCAGCTTACAGGAGGGTGGCTACACCTTC. Amino acid sequence: CASSLQEGGYTF.

This clone has a single count. The V and J genes are TRBV6-4 and TRBJ1-3; a weak D match, TRBD1 (6 bases). V was pared by 3 bases and J by 0 bases, with 12 bases between. Per germline, CDR1 MRHNA and CDR2 SNTAGT. CDR3 length: 16 residues. The CDR3 protein is CASSEGGLASGNTIYF. The DNA for the CDR3 is TGTGCCAGCAGTGAGGGGGGGCTGGCCTCTGGAAACACCATATATTTT.

This chain uses TRBV4-1 with TRBJ2-1; no definite D call. The CDR3 is 13 residues long. Per the germline V gene, CDR1 is MGHRA and CDR2 is YSYEKL. The V gene lost 2 bases and the J gene lost 4 bases, with 6 bases spanning the gap. CDR3 nucleotide sequence: TGCGCCAGCAGCCAACCCGAGTACAATGAGCAGTTCTTC. It translates to CASSQPEYNEQFF.

This clone came up once. The genes are TRBV10-2 and TRBJ1-1; 9 bases are a match to TRBD1. CDR3 length equals 14 residues. With V trimmed by 3 bases and J by 3 bases, 2 bases remained unmatched. Germline V CDR1 and CDR2: WSHSY, SAAADI. CDR3 bases: TGCGCCAGCAGTGAAGGGACAGGGTACACTGAAGCTTTCTTT. Encoded protein: CASSEGTGYTEAFF.

The V call is TRBV6-1, the J call TRBJ1-6; D not resolved. V was pared by 2 bases and J by 7 bases, with 12 bases between. The germline CDR1 and CDR2 sequences are MNHNS and SASEGT. The CDR3 runs 15 residues. CDR3: CASSEWEESNSPLHF. The DNA of the CDR3 is TGTGCCAGCAGTGAATGGGAGGAGAGCAATTCACCCCTCCACTTT.

This chain links TRBV7-9 with TRBJ1-1, with D tentatively TRBD1 (5 bases). CDR1 SEHNR and CDR2 FQNEAQ come from the germline V gene (reference sequence). The V gene lost 6 bases and the J gene lost 0 bases, with 11 bases spanning the gap. The CDR3 is 14 residues long. As DNA, the CDR3 is TGTGCCAGCAGTCGCACAGGACTGAACACTGAAGCTTTCTTT. The encoded protein is CASSRTGLNTEAFF.